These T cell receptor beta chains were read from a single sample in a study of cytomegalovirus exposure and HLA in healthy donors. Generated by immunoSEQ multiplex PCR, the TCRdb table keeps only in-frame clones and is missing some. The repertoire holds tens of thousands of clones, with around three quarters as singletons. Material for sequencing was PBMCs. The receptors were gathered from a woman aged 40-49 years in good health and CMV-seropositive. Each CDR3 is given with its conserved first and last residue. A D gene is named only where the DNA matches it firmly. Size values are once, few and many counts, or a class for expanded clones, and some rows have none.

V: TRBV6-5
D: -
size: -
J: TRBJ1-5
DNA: TGTGCCAGCAGTTACGCGGGGGCGAGCAATCAGCCCCAGCATTTT
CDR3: CASSYAGASNQPQHF

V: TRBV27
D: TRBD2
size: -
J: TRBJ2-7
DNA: TGTGCCAGCACCCAGGCGGGGGGAACTACGAGGCAGTACTTC
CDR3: CASTQAGGTTRQYF

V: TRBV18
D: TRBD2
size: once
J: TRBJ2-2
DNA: TGTGCCAGCTCACCACTTGCTAGCGGGAGAGTCACCGGGGAGCTGTTTTTT
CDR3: CASSPLASGRVTGELFF

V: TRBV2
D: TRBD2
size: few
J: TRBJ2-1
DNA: TGTGCCAGCCAACGGACTAGCGGTGAGAATGAGCAGTTCTTC
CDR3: CASQRTSGENEQFF

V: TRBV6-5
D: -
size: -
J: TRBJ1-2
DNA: TGTGCCAGCAGTCCGGGTCCGAGGAGCTACACCTTC
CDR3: CASSPGPRSYTF

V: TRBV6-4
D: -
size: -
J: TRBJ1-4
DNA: TGTGCCACAGGGGACCTTAATGAAAAACTGTTTTTT
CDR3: CATGDLNEKLFF

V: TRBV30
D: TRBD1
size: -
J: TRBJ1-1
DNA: TGTGCCTGGATTCCAATCGGGACAGGCCCGGACACTGAAGCTTTCTTT
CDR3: CAWIPIGTGPDTEAFF

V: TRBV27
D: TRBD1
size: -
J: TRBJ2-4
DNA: TGTGCCAGCAGTTTAAGGGACAGGGGAAACATTCAGTACTTC
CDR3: CASSLRDRGNIQYF

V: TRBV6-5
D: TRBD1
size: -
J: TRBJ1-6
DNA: TGTGCCAGCGGCATCACAGGGGGCGGGAATTCACCCCTCCACTTT
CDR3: CASGITGGGNSPLHF

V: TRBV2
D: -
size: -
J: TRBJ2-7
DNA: TGTGCCAGCAGCCGTGACTACTCCTACGAGCAGTACTTC
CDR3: CASSRDYSYEQYF

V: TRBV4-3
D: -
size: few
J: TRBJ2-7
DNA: TGCGCCAGCAGCCAAGATCTCGACAGCCACTCCTACGAGCAGTACTTC
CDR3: CASSQDLDSHSYEQYF

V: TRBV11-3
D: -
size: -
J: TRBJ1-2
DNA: TGTGCCAGCAGCCCCGACGTTGGAGCGAACTATGGCTACACCTTC
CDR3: CASSPDVGANYGYTF

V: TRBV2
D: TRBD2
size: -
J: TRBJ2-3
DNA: TGTGCCACCCAGCGGGACCTCACAGATACGCAGTATTTT
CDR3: CATQRDLTDTQYF

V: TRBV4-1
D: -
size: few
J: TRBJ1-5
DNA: TGCGCCAGCAGCCAAGAAGCATCGCAATCAAATCAGCCCCAGCATTTT
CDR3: CASSQEASQSNQPQHF

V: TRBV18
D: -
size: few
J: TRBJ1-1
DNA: TGTGCCAGCTCACCCACGACAGGACTGAACACTGAAGCTTTCTTT
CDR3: CASSPTTGLNTEAFF

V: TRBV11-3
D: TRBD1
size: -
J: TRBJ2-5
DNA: TGTGCCAGCAGCCCAGGACAGGGGGCGTTTGGGACCCAGTACTTC
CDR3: CASSPGQGAFGTQYF

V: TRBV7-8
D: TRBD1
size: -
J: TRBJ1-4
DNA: TGTGCCAGCAGCCTCGGACAGGGCGGTGAAAAACTGTTTTTT
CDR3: CASSLGQGGEKLFF

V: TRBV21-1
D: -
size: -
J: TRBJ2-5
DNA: TGTGCCAGCAGCAAATATAGTAGCGGAGAGTTTCAAGAGACCCAGTACTTC
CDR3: CASSKYSSGEFQETQYF

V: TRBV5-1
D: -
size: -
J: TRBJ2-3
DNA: TGCGCCAGCAGCCCTGGAGGTGGAGATACGCAGTATTTT
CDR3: CASSPGGGDTQYF

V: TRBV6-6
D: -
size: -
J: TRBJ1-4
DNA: TGTGCCAGCAGAATCGTAGGAGCAACTAATGAAAAACTGTTTTTT
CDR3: CASRIVGATNEKLFF

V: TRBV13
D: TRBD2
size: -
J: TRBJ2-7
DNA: TGTGCCAGCAGCTTACGGAGACTAGCGGAGACCTACGAGCAGTACTTC
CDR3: CASSLRRLAETYEQYF

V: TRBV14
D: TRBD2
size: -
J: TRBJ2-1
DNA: TGTGCCAGCAGCCCTACCATAGCGGGAGGGCCCGGGGACAATGAGCAGTTCTTC
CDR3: CASSPTIAGGPGDNEQFF

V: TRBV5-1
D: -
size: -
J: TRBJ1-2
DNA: TGCGCCAGCAGCGCACCCAACATTGGGGCTCGTGGCTACACCTTC
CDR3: CASSAPNIGARGYTF

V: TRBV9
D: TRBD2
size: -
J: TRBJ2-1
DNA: TGTGCCAGCAGCGTAGCGGGGACTAGTCCCAATGAGCAGTTCTTC
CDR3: CASSVAGTSPNEQFF

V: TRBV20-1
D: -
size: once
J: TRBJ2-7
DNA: TGCAGTCCCAATTACAACGAGCAGTACTTC
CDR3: CSPNYNEQYF

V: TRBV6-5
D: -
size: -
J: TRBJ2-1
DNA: TGTGCCAGCAGTGAACGACAGGAGCACAATGAGCAGTTCTTC
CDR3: CASSERQEHNEQFF

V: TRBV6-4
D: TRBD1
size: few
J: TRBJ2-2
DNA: TGTGCCAGCAGCCAGACAGGGGCCGACACCGGGGAGCTGTTTTTT
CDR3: CASSQTGADTGELFF

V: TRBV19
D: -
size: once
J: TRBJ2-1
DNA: TGTGCCAGTACCCCGGTGAGTTCCAACAATGAGCAGTTCTTC
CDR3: CASTPVSSNNEQFF

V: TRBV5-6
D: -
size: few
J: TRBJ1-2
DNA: TGTGCCAGCAGCCCGCAGGGAAGAGGCTACACCTTC
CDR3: CASSPQGRGYTF

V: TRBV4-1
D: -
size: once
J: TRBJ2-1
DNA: TGCGCCAGCAGCCAAGACCGGGGATTGAGTTACAATGAGCAGTTCTTC
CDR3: CASSQDRGLSYNEQFF

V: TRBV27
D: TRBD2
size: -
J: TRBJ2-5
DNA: TGTGCCAGCAGTTTAACAAATGGACTAGCGGGAGAGACCCAGTACTTC
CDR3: CASSLTNGLAGETQYF

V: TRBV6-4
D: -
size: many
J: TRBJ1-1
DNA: TGTGCCAGCAGTGAATCGGGGGGCGACACTGAAGCTTTCTTT
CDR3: CASSESGGDTEAFF

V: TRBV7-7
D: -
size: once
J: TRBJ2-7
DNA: TGTGCTAGCAGCCCAGGGGCATCCTACGAGCAGTACTTC
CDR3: CASSPGASYEQYF

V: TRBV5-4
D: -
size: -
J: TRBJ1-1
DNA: TGTGCCAGCAGCTTGGTGGACATGAACACTGAAGCTTTCTTT
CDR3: CASSLVDMNTEAFF

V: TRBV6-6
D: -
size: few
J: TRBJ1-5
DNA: TGTGCCACCTGGGCGGGCCAGCGAAATCAGCCCCAGCATTTT
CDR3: CATWAGQRNQPQHF

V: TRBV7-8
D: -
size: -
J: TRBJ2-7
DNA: TGTGCCAGCAGCGTACACCAGGGTCCTTCCTACGAGCAGTACTTC
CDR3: CASSVHQGPSYEQYF

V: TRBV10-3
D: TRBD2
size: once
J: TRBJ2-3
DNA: TGTGCCATCAACGACCGTAGCGGGAAGTCAGATACGCAGTATTTT
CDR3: CAINDRSGKSDTQYF

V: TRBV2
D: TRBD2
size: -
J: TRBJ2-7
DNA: TGTGCCAGCAAACCTACTAGCGGCGCTTCCTACGAGCAGTACTTC
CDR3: CASKPTSGASYEQYF

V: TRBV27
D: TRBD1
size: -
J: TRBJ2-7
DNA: TGTGCCAGCAGTTCAAGGACAGGGGACCCCTACTACGAGCAGTACTTT
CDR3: CASSSRTGDPYYEQYF

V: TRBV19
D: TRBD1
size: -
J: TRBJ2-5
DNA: TGTGCCAGTAGTAAATACAGGGGTGGGGAGACCCAGTACTTC
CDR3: CASSKYRGGETQYF

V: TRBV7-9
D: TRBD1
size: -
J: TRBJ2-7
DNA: TGTTCCAGCAGCTACGTGGGACAGGGGTACGAGCAGTACTTC
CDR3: CSSSYVGQGYEQYF

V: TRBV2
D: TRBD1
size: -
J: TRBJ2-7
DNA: TGTGCCAGCAGTGATAAAGGACAGGGGGCGGACGAGCAGTACTTC
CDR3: CASSDKGQGADEQYF

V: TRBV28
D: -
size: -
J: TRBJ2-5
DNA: TGTGCCAGCAGACCTCGCCTAGGGGAAGAGACCCAGTACTTC
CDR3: CASRPRLGEETQYF

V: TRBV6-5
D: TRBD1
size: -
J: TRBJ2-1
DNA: TGTGCCAGCAGTTGGGGACAGGACAATGAGCAGTTCTTC
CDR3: CASSWGQDNEQFF

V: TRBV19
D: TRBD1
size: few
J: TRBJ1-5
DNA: TGTGCCAGTTGGGACAGGGCAGCAGGGCAGCCCCAGCATTTT
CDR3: CASWDRAAGQPQHF

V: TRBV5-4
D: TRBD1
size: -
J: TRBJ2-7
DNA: TGTGCCAGCAGCTTCCCGGGACAGGGGCGCGAGCAGTACTTC
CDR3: CASSFPGQGREQYF

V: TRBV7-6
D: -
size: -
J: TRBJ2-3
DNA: TGTGCCAGCAGCTTTTCGAGCGGCACAGATACGCAGTATTTT
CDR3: CASSFSSGTDTQYF

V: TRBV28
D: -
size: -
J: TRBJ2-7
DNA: TGTGCCAGCAGCTACCCCGCCAATCCCTACGAGCAGTACTTC
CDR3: CASSYPANPYEQYF

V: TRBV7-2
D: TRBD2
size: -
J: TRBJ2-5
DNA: TGTGCCAGCAGCTTAAATTTACTAGCGGGGGGGGGAGAGACCCAGTACTTC
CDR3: CASSLNLLAGGGETQYF

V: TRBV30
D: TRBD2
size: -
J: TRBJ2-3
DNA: TGTGCCTGGAGTCTTAGCGGGTTAGAAACAGATACGCAGTATTTT
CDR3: CAWSLSGLETDTQYF

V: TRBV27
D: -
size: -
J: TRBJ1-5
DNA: TGTGCCAGCAGTTTAATAGATAGCAATCAGCCCCAGCATTTT
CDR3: CASSLIDSNQPQHF

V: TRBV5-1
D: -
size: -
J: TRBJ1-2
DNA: TGCGCCAGCAGCCTGGACAGTGGGTACGGCTACACCTTC
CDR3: CASSLDSGYGYTF